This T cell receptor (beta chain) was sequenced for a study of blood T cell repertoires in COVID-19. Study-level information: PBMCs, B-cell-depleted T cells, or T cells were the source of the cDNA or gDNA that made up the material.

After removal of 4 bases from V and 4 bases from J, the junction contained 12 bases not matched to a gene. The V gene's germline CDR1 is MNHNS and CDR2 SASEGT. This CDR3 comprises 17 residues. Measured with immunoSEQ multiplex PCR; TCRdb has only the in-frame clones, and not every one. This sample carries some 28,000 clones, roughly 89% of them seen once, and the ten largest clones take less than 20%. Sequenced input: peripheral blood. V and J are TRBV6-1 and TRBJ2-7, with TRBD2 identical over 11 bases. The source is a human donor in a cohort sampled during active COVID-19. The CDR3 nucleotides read TGTGCCAGCAGTGTCGCTGAGGTAGCGGGAGGGCCTTACGAGCAGTACTTC. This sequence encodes CASSVAEVAGGPYEQYF.